The 32 T cell receptor beta chains reported below all come from one sample, sequenced in a study of T-cell memory formation after mild COVID-19. From the 5' RACE reads, TCRdb called clonotypes with MiXCR, one entry per CDR3 protein. The repertoire holds hundreds of thousands of distinct CDR3 sequences, with 15% to 20% as singletons. Sample: PBMCs or a T cell subset sorted from them (not recorded which). The receptors stem from an adult woman who had mild COVID-19 (a few samples of this study predate the infection). Cell type and time point are not known.

The V and J genes are TRBV4-2 and TRBJ2-5; D is possibly TRBD2 (6 bases). CDR3 length equals 15 residues. V lost 3 bases and J lost 1, with 12 bases in between. CDR1 is LGHNA and CDR2 is YNFKEQ in the germline V gene. The CDR3 DNA follows: TGTGCCAGCAGCCAGGGGGGAAAGGGCCAAGAGACCCAGTACTTC. It is translated as CASSQGGKGQETQYF.

The rearrangement uses TRBV18 and TRBJ2-1; D remains ambiguous. CDR3 length: 15 amino acids. The V end was cut by 3 bases, the J end by 8 bases, with 17 bases between. Germline assignment: CDR1 KGHSH and CDR2 LQKENI. The CDR3 protein is CASSPKQTSIHEQFF. The CDR3 DNA follows: TGTGCCAGCTCACCTAAACAGACTTCGATCCATGAGCAGTTCTTC.

The chain joins TRBV29-1 to TRBJ1-2; 7 bases are shared with TRBD1. This CDR3 contains 12 residues. V was clipped by 4 bases and J by 4 bases; unmatched bases: 3. Looked up from germline, CDR1 is SQVTM and CDR2 is ANQGSEA. The CDR3 DNA reads TGCAGCGTTGGGGCAGGGGGCTATGGCTACACCTTC. Protein sequence: CSVGAGGYGYTF. Combining the CDR3 with reference TRBV29-1 and TRBJ1-2 gives the whole variable domain SAVISQKPSRDICQRGTSLTIQCQVDSQVTMMFWYRQQPGQSLTLIATANQGSEATYESGFVIDKFPISRPNLTFSTLTVSNMSPEDSSIYLCSVGAGGYGYTFGSGTRLTVV.

This chain joins TRBV5-5 and TRBJ2-2; TRBD2 matches 8 bases. Germline CDR1 is SGHKS and CDR2 is YYEKEE (reference sequence). This CDR3 spans 15 amino acids. Trimming took 5 bases from V and 4 from J; bases not matched to a gene: 7. This CDR3 is CASRPGLDRTGELFF. As DNA, the CDR3 is TGTGCCAGCAGGCCGGGACTAGATCGCACCGGGGAGCTGTTTTTT. Full variable domain (rest looked up from reference TRBV5-5 and TRBJ2-2): DAGVTQSPTHLIKTRGQQVTLRCSPISGHKSVSWYQQVLGQGPQFIFQYYEKEERGRGNFPDRFSARQFPNYSSELNVNALLLGDSALYLCASRPGLDRTGELFFGEGSRLTVL.

This clonotype has a handful of counts. V and J are TRBV7-9 and TRBJ2-4; no firm D call. The CDR3 is 15 residues long. Trimming removed 1 base at V and 5 bases at J, with 12 bases between. The germline CDR1 and CDR2 sequences are SEHNR and FQNEAQ (reference sequence). The CDR3 loop reads CASSLGGRQENIQYF. DNA for the CDR3: TGTGCCAGCAGCTTAGGGGGTCGGCAGGAAAACATTCAGTACTTC.

This clonotype has ten or more counts. V gene TRBV29-1 combines with J gene TRBJ1-1; no definite D call. The germline V gene encodes CDR1 SQVTM and CDR2 ANQGSEA. V dropped 2 bases and J dropped 4 bases, with 8 bases sitting between them. This CDR3 is 12 amino acids long. Here the CDR3 reads CSVELPGTEAFF. The CDR3 bases are TGCAGCGTTGAACTCCCGGGCACTGAAGCTTTCTTT.

This clonotype has ten or more counts. The rearrangement uses TRBV24-1 and TRBJ2-3; TRBD2 matches at 13 bases. The CDR3 spans 16 residues. V trimming: 7 bases; J trimming: 4 bases; junction bases outside the gene matches: 7. The germline V gene has CDR1 KGHDR and CDR2 SFDVKD. CDR3 protein: CATSGTSGMNADTQYF. The CDR3 DNA reads as TGTGCCACCAGCGGGACTAGCGGGATGAACGCAGATACGCAGTATTTT.

This clonotype was counted a few times. V gene TRBV4-2 combines with J gene TRBJ1-2; tentative D call: TRBD1 (6 bases). The CDR3 loop spans 16 amino acids. From germline, CDR1 is LGHNA and CDR2 YNFKEQ. V lost 0 bases and J lost 2, with 13 bases in between. This CDR3 is CASSQEPGVKNYGYTF. For the CDR3, the DNA is TGTGCCAGCAGCCAAGAGCCAGGGGTTAAAAACTATGGCTACACCTTC.

This CDR3 reads CASSLTHLSNQPQHF. In DNA form, the CDR3 reads TGTGCCAGCAGTTTAACCCACCTTAGCAATCAGCCCCAGCATTTT. V and J are TRBV27 and TRBJ1-5; no definite D call. This CDR3 comprises 15 residues. The V and J ends lost 2 bases and 0 bases respectively, with 8 bases between them. Germline V gene sequence: CDR1 MNHEY, CDR2 SMNVEV (reference sequence).

This clonotype has a handful of counts. The chain uses TRBV5-1 and TRBJ2-3, with 11 bases lining up with TRBD2. The CDR3 covers 15 residues. CDR1 and CDR2 from the germline V gene are SGHRS and YFSETQ. V lost 6 bases to trimming and J lost 5 bases; unmatched junction nucleotides: 8. In DNA form, the CDR3 reads TGCGCCAGCACGTCACTAGCGGGGGATCTAGATACGCAGTATTTT. Translation gives CASTSLAGDLDTQYF.

The rearrangement joins TRBV19 to TRBJ2-7; no firm D call. The germline gives CDR1 LNHDA, CDR2 SQIVND (reference sequence). V was shortened by 7 bases and J by 0 bases, with 13 bases between the two germline ends. There are 14 residues in the CDR3. This CDR3 is CASTVGPGSYEQYF. CDR3 in DNA: TGTGCCAGTACGGTAGGACCTGGCTCCTACGAGCAGTACTTC.

The chain carries TRBV7-9 and TRBJ2-7; D perhaps matches TRBD2 (5 bases). Deletions cut 11 bases from V and 0 bases from J, with 14 bases between. The CDR3 has 13 residues. Germline CDR1 and CDR2: SEHNR and FQNEAQ (reference sequence). In DNA, the CDR3 is TGTGCCCCTGGGCGGCTAGCCTCCTACGAGCAGTACTTC. Translated, it gives CAPGRLASYEQYF.

This clonotype was seen only a few times. The J gene is TRBJ2-3, the V gene TRBV15, with D tentatively TRBD1 or TRBD2 (5 bases each). Germline V gives CDR1 LNHNV, CDR2 YYDKDF (reference sequence). V was clipped by 5 bases and J by 10 bases, with 19 bases between them. The CDR3 consists of 14 residues. The CDR3 DNA reads as TGTGCCACCAGCGAGATAGGGACCCAACATCCGCAGTATTTT. Protein sequence: CATSEIGTQHPQYF.

A few counts support this clonotype. The chain has TRBV7-8 and TRBJ1-5; no clear D gene. Deletions cut 1 base from V and 1 base from J, with 17 bases between. The CDR3 length is 18 residues. Germline V gene sequence: CDR1 SGHVS, CDR2 FQNEAQ. CDR3: CASSLVGWEVESNQPQHF. CDR3 DNA sequence: TGTGCCAGCAGCTTAGTAGGGTGGGAGGTCGAAAGCAATCAGCCCCAGCATTTT.

This clonotype has at least ten counts. The V gene is TRBV28, the J gene TRBJ2-5; 7 positions match TRBD1. In germline, CDR1 is MDHEN, CDR2 SYDVKM. Unmatched junction bases numbered 12, after V lost 1 base and J lost 7 bases. The CDR3 covers 16 residues. The CDR3 coding sequence is TGTGCCAGCAGTTTATTGGATGGGCGCCCAGGGGGGACCCAGTACTTC. Its translation is CASSLLDGRPGGTQYF.

The rearrangement links TRBV4-3 to TRBJ1-3; 7 bases align to TRBD1. V lost 0 bases to trimming and J lost 2 bases; unmatched junction nucleotides: 4. This CDR3 comprises 16 residues. CDR1 LGHNA and CDR2 YSLEER come from the germline V gene. The DNA for the CDR3 is TGCGCCAGCAGCCAAGATCTGGGACAGACTGGAAACACCATATATTTT. This sequence encodes CASSQDLGQTGNTIYF.

This chain joins TRBV12-3 or TRBV12-4 and TRBJ1-1; D perhaps matches TRBD1 (6 bases). The V end was cut by 4 bases, the J end by 4 bases, with 13 bases between. CDR3 length equals 14 residues. In nucleotides, the CDR3 is TGTGCCAGCAGTTCCCGTGGGGGGCGCACTGAAGCTTTCTTT. Its translation: CASSSRGGRTEAFF.

A word on this clonotype: One end of the junction is discordant with germline, which a read error may explain. The chain combines TRBV7-7 with TRBJ2-2; the match to TRBD2 covers 13 bases. Germline CDR1 and CDR2: SSHAT and FNYEAQ (reference sequence). This CDR3 has 18 residues. Here the CDR3 DNA reads TGTGCTAGCAGCCTCCGATTATGGGGACTAGCGGGATCCGGGGAGCTGTTTTTT. It translates to CASSLRLWGLAGSGELFF.

The gene calls are TRBV24-1 and TRBJ2-5, with D unresolved. The germline V gene encodes CDR1 KGHDR and CDR2 SFDVKD. Trimming took 5 bases from V and 2 from J, leaving 5 bases between them. The CDR3 totals 12 residues. The CDR3 DNA reads as TGTGCCACCAGTGGCTATCAAGAGACCCAGTACTTC. Residues: CATSGYQETQYF.

This clonotype was recorded a few times. This sequence joins TRBV6-2 or TRBV6-3 and TRBJ2-7; 9 bases are shared with TRBD2. CDR3 length: 16 amino acids. V shed 5 bases and J 5 bases; nucleotides not matched to a gene: 13. Germline V gives CDR1 MNHEY, CDR2 SVGEGT. The CDR3, as DNA: TGTGCCAGCAGTCCCGGGACTAGCACCTTCTGGGACGAGCAGTACTTC. As protein: CASSPGTSTFWDEQYF.

The chain joins TRBV7-9 to TRBJ1-2; D is unresolved. Trimming shortened V by 5 bases and J by 4 bases, and 17 bases separated the two germline ends. The germline V gene encodes CDR1 SEHNR and CDR2 FQNEAQ (reference sequence). The CDR3 is made up of 15 amino acids. CDR3 bases: TGTGCCAGCAGCCCGTCCGCGGTTGGTGGCTATGGCTACACCTTC. As protein: CASSPSAVGGYGYTF.

The CDR3 loop reads CASLFRRGSTGELFF. The CDR3 coding sequence is TGTGCCAGCCTCTTCCGGCGGGGGAGCACCGGGGAGCTGTTTTTT. The chain is built from TRBV11-2 and TRBJ2-2, with 7 bases that match TRBD2. The junction had 10 bases not matched to a gene; V was cut back by 8 bases and J by 4 bases. The germline gives CDR1 SGHAT, CDR2 FQNNGV. The CDR3 loop spans 15 amino acids.

At least ten counts were recorded for this clonotype. V usage is TRBV20-1 and J usage is TRBJ1-2; a weak D match, TRBD1 (5 bases). Germline CDR1 and CDR2: DFQATT and SNEGSKA (reference sequence). The CDR3 extends over 13 amino acids. The ends were cut back, 0 bases at V and 3 bases at J, with 8 bases in the middle. The DNA of the CDR3 is TGCAGTGCTAGAGATAGGGGCTACTATGGCTACACCTTC. It translates to CSARDRGYYGYTF.

Only a few counts were recorded for this clonotype. The chain employs TRBV10-3 and TRBJ2-5; 8 bases line up with TRBD1. This CDR3 contains 18 residues. Germline V gene lookup returns CDR1 ENHRY and CDR2 SYGVKD. J lost 5 bases, V lost 0 bases, and 14 bases had no gene match. The CDR3 region has the DNA TGTGCCATCAGTGAGTCTCGTGGTGGCAGGGGGCGTCAGGAGACCCAGTACTTC. This translates into CAISESRGGRGRQETQYF.

This clonotype was counted a few times. This chain connects TRBV19 to TRBJ1-5; weak D call: TRBD1 (6 bases). V shed 3 bases and J shed 4 bases, with 16 bases lying between them. The length of the CDR3 is 16 residues. CDR1 is LNHDA, CDR2 SQIVND, per germline (reference sequence). The CDR3 here is CASSINGGRRNQPQHF. In DNA form, the CDR3 reads TGTGCCAGTAGTATCAATGGGGGGCGACGAAATCAGCCCCAGCATTTT.

This sequence joins TRBV29-1 and TRBJ2-7, with D tentatively TRBD2 (6 bases). Germline CDR1 SQVTM, CDR2 ANQGSEA. The CDR3 spans 13 residues. V lost 5 bases and J 6 bases, leaving 17 bases between the germline ends. CDR3 sequence: CSVSRDSLGEQYF. CDR3 sequence (DNA): TGCAGCGTTAGCCGGGACTCCCTGGGCGAGCAGTACTTC.

The chain uses TRBV7-8 and TRBJ2-7; 14 bases fit TRBD2. This CDR3 is built from 15 residues. Trimming took 5 bases from V and 7 from J; bases not matched to a gene: 7. Germline values: CDR1 SGHVS, CDR2 FQNEAQ. The CDR3, as DNA: TGTGCCAGCAGCGTACCGGGACTAGCGGGAGATGAGCAGTACTTC. It codes for CASSVPGLAGDEQYF.

The V and J genes are TRBV6-6 and TRBJ1-1, with D maybe TRBD1 (6 bases). Trimming left V 5 bases short and J 8 bases short, with 9 bases between. Germline V gives CDR1 MNHNY, CDR2 SVGAGI (reference sequence). The CDR3 length is 11 residues. In DNA form, the CDR3 reads TGTGCCAGCAGTCATGGACAGGAAGCTTTCTTT. Amino acid sequence: CASSHGQEAFF.

This clonotype was detected many times. This chain links TRBV12-3 or TRBV12-4 with TRBJ1-4; 9 bases are a match to TRBD1. This CDR3 comprises 15 residues. V trimming: 1 base; J trimming: 10 bases; junction bases outside the gene matches: 7. The CDR3 coding sequence is TGTGCCAGCAGTTTAGTAGGGGACAGGGACGGAAAACTGTTTTTT. Protein: CASSLVGDRDGKLFF.

This clonotype was recorded many times. This chain uses TRBV5-1 with TRBJ2-1, with 9 nucleotides matching TRBD1. J lost 4 bases, V lost 4 bases, and 9 bases had no gene match. This CDR3 contains 16 residues. From germline, CDR1 is SGHRS and CDR2 YFSETQ. The CDR3 is CASSPDPGQGYNEQFF. CDR3 sequence (DNA): TGCGCCAGCAGCCCGGATCCGGGACAGGGATACAATGAGCAGTTCTTC.

This chain uses TRBV6-2 or TRBV6-3 with TRBJ2-1; 8 nucleotides align to TRBD2. V dropped 5 bases and J dropped 3; count of bases not matched to a gene: 12. The CDR3 totals 17 residues. Germline V CDR1 and CDR2: MNHEY, SVGEGT. CDR3 protein: CASSQLGAGVIYNEQFF. CDR3 sequence (DNA): TGTGCCAGCAGTCAGCTGGGAGCGGGAGTGATCTACAATGAGCAGTTCTTC.

The chain links TRBV19 to TRBJ1-5; D is uncertain. Deletions cut 5 bases from V and 3 bases from J, with 8 bases between. This CDR3 has 13 amino acids. Germline values: CDR1 LNHDA, CDR2 SQIVND (reference sequence). DNA for the CDR3: TGTGCCAGTAGTGGGAGGACCAATCAGCCCCAGCATTTT. Protein sequence: CASSGRTNQPQHF.